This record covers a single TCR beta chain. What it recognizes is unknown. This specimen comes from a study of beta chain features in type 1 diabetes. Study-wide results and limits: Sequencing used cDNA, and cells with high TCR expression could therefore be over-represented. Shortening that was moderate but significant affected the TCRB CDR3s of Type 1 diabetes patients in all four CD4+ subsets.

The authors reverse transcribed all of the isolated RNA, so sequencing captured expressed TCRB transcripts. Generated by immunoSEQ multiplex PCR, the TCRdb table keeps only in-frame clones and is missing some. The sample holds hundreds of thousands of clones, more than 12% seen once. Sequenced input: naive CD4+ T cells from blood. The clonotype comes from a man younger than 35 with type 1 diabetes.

The CDR3 DNA reads as TGTGCCAGCAGCTTGTATGAGGGGGTCTATAATTCACCCCTCCACTTT. Amino acids: CASSLYEGVYNSPLHF. The J gene is TRBJ1-6, the V gene TRBV5-4; a possible D gene is TRBD1 (6 bases). The CDR3 has 16 amino acids. CDR1 SGHNT and CDR2 YYREEE come from the germline V gene (reference sequence). V dropped 1 base and J dropped 3 bases, with 11 bases sitting between them.